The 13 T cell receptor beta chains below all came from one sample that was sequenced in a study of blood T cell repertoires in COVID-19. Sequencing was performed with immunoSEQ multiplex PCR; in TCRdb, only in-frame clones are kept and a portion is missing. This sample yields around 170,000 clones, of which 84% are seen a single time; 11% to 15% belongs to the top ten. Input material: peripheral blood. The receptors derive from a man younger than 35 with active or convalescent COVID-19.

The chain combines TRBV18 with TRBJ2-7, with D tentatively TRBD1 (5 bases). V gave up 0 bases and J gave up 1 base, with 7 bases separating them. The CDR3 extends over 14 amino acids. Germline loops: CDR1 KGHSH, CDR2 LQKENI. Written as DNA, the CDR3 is TGTGCCAGCTCACCACCGACAGCGTCCTACGAGCAGTACTTC. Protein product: CASSPPTASYEQYF.

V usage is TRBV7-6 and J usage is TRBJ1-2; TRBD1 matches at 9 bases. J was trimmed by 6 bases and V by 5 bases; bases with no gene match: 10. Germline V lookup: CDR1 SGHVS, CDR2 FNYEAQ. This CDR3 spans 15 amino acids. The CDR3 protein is CASSPDETGGDGYTF. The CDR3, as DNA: TGTGCCAGCAGCCCGGACGAGACAGGGGGTGATGGCTACACCTTC.

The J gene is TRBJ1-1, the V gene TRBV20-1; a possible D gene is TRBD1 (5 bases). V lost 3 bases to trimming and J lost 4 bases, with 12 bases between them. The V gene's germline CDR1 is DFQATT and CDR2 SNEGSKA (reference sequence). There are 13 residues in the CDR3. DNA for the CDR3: TGCAGTGCTAGTGTTGTGGGGGGCACTGAAGCTTTCTTT. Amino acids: CSASVVGGTEAFF.

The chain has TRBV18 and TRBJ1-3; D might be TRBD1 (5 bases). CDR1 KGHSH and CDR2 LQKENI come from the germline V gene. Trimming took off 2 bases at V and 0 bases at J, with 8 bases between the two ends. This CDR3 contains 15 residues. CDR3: CASSPTGVSGNTIYF. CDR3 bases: TGTGCCAGCTCACCAACAGGCGTCTCTGGAAACACCATATATTTT.

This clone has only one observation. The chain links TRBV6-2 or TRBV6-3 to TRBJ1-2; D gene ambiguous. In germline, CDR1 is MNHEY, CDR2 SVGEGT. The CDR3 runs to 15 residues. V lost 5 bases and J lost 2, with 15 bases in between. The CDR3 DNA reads TGTGCCAGCAGTGGAGGTGACGGGCCCAACTATGGCTACACCTTC. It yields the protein CASSGGDGPNYGYTF.

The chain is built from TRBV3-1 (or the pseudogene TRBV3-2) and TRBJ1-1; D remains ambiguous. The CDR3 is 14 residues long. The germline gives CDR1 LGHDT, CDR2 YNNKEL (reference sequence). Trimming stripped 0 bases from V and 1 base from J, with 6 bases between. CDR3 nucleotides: TGTGCCAGCAGCCAAGAGGCAGGGAACACTGAAGCTTTCTTT. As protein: CASSQEAGNTEAFF.

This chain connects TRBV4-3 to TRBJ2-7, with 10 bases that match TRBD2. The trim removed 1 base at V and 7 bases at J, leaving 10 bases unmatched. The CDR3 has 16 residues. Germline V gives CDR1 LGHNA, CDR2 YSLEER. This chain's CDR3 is CASSQGFPSGSFEQYF. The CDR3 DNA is TGCGCCAGCAGCCAAGGGTTTCCTAGCGGGAGTTTTGAGCAGTACTTC.

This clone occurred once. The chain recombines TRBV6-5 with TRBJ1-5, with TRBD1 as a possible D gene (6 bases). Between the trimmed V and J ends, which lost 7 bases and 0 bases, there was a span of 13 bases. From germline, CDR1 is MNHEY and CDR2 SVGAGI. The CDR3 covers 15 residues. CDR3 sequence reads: CASKAGEISNQPQHF. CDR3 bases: TGTGCCAGCAAGGCAGGGGAGATTAGCAATCAGCCCCAGCATTTT.

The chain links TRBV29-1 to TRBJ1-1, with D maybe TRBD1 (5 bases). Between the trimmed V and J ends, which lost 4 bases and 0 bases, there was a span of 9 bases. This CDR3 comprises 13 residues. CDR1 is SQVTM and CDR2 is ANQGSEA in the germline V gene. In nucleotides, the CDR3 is TGCAGCGTTGCAGGGCCGGTGAACACTGAAGCTTTCTTT. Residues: CSVAGPVNTEAFF.

The CDR3 spells CASSGSQGWNEQFF. In DNA, the CDR3 is TGTGCCAGTAGCGGATCACAGGGTTGGAATGAGCAGTTCTTC. This chain uses TRBV19 with TRBJ2-1, with a weak D call TRBD1 (6 bases). This CDR3 has 14 amino acids. Germline lookup yields CDR1 LNHDA and CDR2 SQIVND (reference sequence). Trimming removed 6 bases from V and 7 bases from J, with 16 bases in between.

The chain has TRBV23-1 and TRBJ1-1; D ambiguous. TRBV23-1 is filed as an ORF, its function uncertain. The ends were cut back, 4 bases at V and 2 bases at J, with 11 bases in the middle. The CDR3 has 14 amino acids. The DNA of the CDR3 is TGCGCCAGCAGTCCCCCGGGAGGAAACACTGAAGCTTTCTTT. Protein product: CASSPPGGNTEAFF.

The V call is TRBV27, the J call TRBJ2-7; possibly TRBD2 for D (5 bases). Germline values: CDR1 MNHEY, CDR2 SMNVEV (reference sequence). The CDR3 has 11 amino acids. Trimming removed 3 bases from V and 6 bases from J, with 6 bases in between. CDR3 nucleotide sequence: TGTGCCAGCAGTTTGGGGAGCGAGCAGTACTTC. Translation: CASSLGSEQYF.

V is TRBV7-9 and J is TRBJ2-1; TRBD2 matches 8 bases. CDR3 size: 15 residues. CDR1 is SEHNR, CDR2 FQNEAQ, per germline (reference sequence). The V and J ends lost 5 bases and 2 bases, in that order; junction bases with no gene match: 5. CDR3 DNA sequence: TGTGCCAGCAGCCAATTTAGCGGGGCCTACAATGAGCAGTTCTTC. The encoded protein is CASSQFSGAYNEQFF. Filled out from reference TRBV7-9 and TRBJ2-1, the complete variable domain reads DTGVSQNPRHKITKRGQNVTFRCDPISEHNRLYWYRQTLGQGPEFLTYFQNEAQLEKSRLLSDRFSAERPKGSFSTLEIQRTEQGDSAMYLCASSQFSGAYNEQFFGPGTRLTVL.